The T cell receptor (beta chain) under discussion was sequenced for a study of blood T cells in healthy people across ages. The CDR3 totals 16 residues. Germline trimming cut 5 bases from V and 6 bases from J; bases unmatched to any gene: 12. The germline CDR1 and CDR2 sequences are DFQATT and SNEGSKA (reference sequence). Then a second PCR, running roughly 7 to 11 cycles, was carried out with a sample-barcoded 5' primer and a J-beta primer mix. Unique molecular identifiers of 12 random nucleotides labeled each cDNA. TCRdb redid the calling of the 5' RACE reads with MiXCR, one entry per CDR3 protein. The data contain about 640,000 distinct CDR3 sequences, about 30% of them seen just once; the ten biggest clones take up more than 15%.

Material for sequencing was blood. The TCR sequence derives from a woman of 80 years or more in good health. This sequence joins TRBV20-1 and TRBJ2-1; 11 nucleotides agree with TRBD2. In DNA form, the CDR3 reads TGCAGTGCTCTCCGACTAGCGGGAACGGTCAGCAATGAGCAGTTCTTC. As protein: CSALRLAGTVSNEQFF.